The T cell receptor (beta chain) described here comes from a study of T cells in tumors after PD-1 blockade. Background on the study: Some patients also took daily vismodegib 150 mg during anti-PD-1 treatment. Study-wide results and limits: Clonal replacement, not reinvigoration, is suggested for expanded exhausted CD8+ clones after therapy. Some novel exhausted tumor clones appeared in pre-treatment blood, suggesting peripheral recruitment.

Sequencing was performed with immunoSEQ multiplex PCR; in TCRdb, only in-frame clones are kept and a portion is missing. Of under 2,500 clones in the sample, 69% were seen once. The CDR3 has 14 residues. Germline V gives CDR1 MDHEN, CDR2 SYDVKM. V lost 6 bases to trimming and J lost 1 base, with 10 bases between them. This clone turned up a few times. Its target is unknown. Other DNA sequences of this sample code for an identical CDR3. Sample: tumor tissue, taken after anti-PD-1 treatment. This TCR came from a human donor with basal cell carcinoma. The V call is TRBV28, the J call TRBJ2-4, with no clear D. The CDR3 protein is CASRPSAAKNIQYF. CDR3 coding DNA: TGTGCCAGCAGACCCTCCGCTGCCAAAAACATTCAGTACTTC.